Shown below are 2 T cell receptor beta chains from a single sample sequenced in a study of lymphopenia after photon versus proton radiotherapy (dated by TCRdb to about 2019). The protocol used for the library was the immunoSEQ multiplex PCR assay. TCRdb obtained this table from immuneACCESS and retained in-frame rearrangements with V and J assigned. These tables miss some clones; where compared with another copy, unresolved V genes account for less than half of the shortfall, and the remainder is unexplained. This sample gives about 24,000 clones in total; more than 75% of them show up just once. Roughly 24% of the sample is taken by the ten largest. Sequenced here: peripheral blood, sampled from a patient treated with photon-based radiotherapy. The source of these receptors is a man in his forties or fifties with gastric cancer.

This rearrangement joins TRBV7-9 to TRBJ2-3; D is uncertain. The germline gives CDR1 SEHNR, CDR2 FQNEAQ (reference sequence). CDR3 length: 15 residues. Trimming removed 0 bases from V and 5 bases from J, with 12 bases in between. As DNA, the CDR3 is TGTGCCAGCAGCTTAGCGCGCGAGTACGAAGATACGCAGTATTTT. Its translation: CASSLAREYEDTQYF.

V and J are TRBV7-9 and TRBJ2-7; either TRBD1 or TRBD2 may supply D (5 bases each). The CDR3 spans 13 residues. Germline CDR1 SEHNR, CDR2 FQNEAQ (reference sequence). V gave up 5 bases and J gave up 2 bases, with 10 bases separating them. CDR3 residues: CASSGDQAYEQYF. Here the CDR3 DNA reads TGTGCCAGCAGCGGGGACCAGGCCTACGAGCAGTACTTC.